This T cell receptor beta chain comes out of a study of cytomegalovirus exposure and HLA in healthy donors (TCRdb year 2017). About the full investigation: An earlier analysis of fewer than 750 of the donors reported about 280 Gb of sequence data and some 110 million unique TCR beta sequences obtained from approximately 180 million T cells. An early release that covered around 590 HLA-typed donors contained about 300 gigabases of sequencing data and 80 million or so unique TCR sequences. Of the 350 to 450 genotyped donors, roughly 85% fell in the genetic ancestry cluster associated with self-reported Caucasian donors. The study aimed to test whether cataloging public T cell receptors could reveal signatures of past pathogen exposure. The T cell repertoires of 670 or so subjects were profiled by immunosequencing and related to cytomegalovirus serostatus. A separate validation cohort of some 130 different subjects was used in addition to the roughly 670-subject first cohort. To predict cytomegalovirus infection status, the study brought together high-throughput TCR immunosequencing, statistical association of individual TCRs with disease status, and machine learning. A later analysis re-examined previously published TCR beta repertoires from about 700 donors and added high-resolution HLA genotyping to investigate patterns of TCR occurrence. In the later analysis, no new phenotypic data were used to find candidate immune exposures; instead, reliance was placed on TCR beta sequences and their occurrence across donors. An earlier analysis of around 540 of the donors applied high-throughput TCR beta sequencing to assess whether each TCR beta V gene segment acted as functional or pseudogenic. Donor age, sex, ethnicity and CMV serostatus were compiled alongside the repertoire data. A later genetic analysis took genome-wide SNP genotypes for about three fifths of the 666 donors and used that subset as a discovery cohort. All discovery cohort repertoires had been generated using a single sequencing platform. HLA typing included class I and class II loci at four-digit resolution. Typing coverage differed by locus: A, B, C, DRB1 and DQB1 were typed in roughly 629-640 donors, DQA1 in about 510, DPA1 in around 580, and DPB1 in roughly 450. Several DR-DQ haplotypes were handled as single units for association and clustering, since linkage in the cohort was strong. Across some 400 genotyped donors of the cohort, an average of approximately 240,000 unique TCR beta nucleotide sequences per donor were sequenced, and 15% to 20% of those sequences were non-productive.

The library relied on the immunoSEQ multiplex PCR assay. For the multiplex PCR, a mixture combining 60 forward primers for TCR Vbeta segments and 13 reverse primers for TCR Jbeta segments was used. The CDR3 region of rearranged TCR beta genes was amplified from genomic DNA by a multiplex PCR assay. The Illumina HiSeq System was used to sequence the amplified TCR beta libraries as 87-base-pair reads. The paper's data handling went like this. In a later analysis, some 80 million unique TCR beta chains were counted across the 500 to 700 repertoires, and approximately 9.9 million of these chains were shared by at least two donors. A nearest-neighbor algorithm error-corrected the raw reads and collapsed the reads into unique sequences, merging closely related sequences to remove PCR and sequencing errors. Alignment of CDR3 sequences to IMGT reference sequences was used to assign V, D and J gene segments. For a sequence to be retained, at least a six-nucleotide match to both a V gene segment and a J gene segment was required. A rearrangement was called productive if the CDR3 had no stop codons and remained in frame with V and J, and every other rearrangement was called non-productive. CDR3 was defined by IMGT convention, running from the second conserved V-encoded cysteine to the conserved J-encoded phenylalanine. The earlier analysis of 550 to 650 of the donors excluded any sequence lacking an unambiguous match to a single V gene segment. An earlier analysis of about 600 of the donors called V segments functional above 56.7% productive rearrangements and segregating when the between-donor standard deviation exceeded 5%. A statistical classification framework was built to diagnose cytomegalovirus status from the catalog of TCR beta chain sequences. In a later analysis, TCR nucleotide sequences were compared against IMGT/GENE-DB human TR gene sequences so that V and J genes could be assigned. In a later analysis, CDR3 sequences and most-parsimonious VDJ recombination scenarios were assigned using the TCRdist pipeline. In a later analysis, each TCR beta chain was defined by its CDR3 amino acid sequence together with its V-gene family, and reads lacking a unique V-gene family were excluded. To address suspected cross-contamination and a sequencing artifact, a later analysis removed roughly 580 highly shared, low-generation-probability nucleotide sequences. In a later analysis, a clonal expansion index was calculated for each public chain from normalized within-repertoire ranks of inferred template counts. Generation probabilities in a later analysis came from a VDJ recombination model fitted to out-of-frame rearrangements, and those results were checked against IGoR. A later analysis scored TCR-TCR, TCR-HLA and TCR-CMV co-occurrence with hypergeometric tests, applying a repertoire-size bias correction to TCR pairs. In a later analysis, false discovery rates were estimated by permuting HLA or CMV assignments 20 times. In a later analysis, co-occurring TCRs were grouped using DBSCAN, with TCRdist sequence similarity added in when clustering inside HLA-allele-positive subsets. Repertoires with fewer than 30,000 or more than 120,000 public chains, plus five repertoires with anomalous nucleotide sharing, were excluded from co-occurrence clustering. Imported from immuneACCESS, the table was reduced by TCRdb to in-frame sequences with V and J called. These copies leave out some clones; in studies compared against another copy, an unresolved V gene accounts for under half, and the cause of the remainder is not known. V and J calls and clone size come straight from that table; D and trimming were deduced from the DNA. The sample table contains fewer than 85,000 clones; only one count was recorded for roughly 70% of them. The ten largest clonotypes hold 4.9% of the sample.

The study at large found these results: When HLA alleles, especially DR and DQ, strongly co-occurred, attributing TCR associations to individual alleles was difficult. The classifier was reported to diagnose cytomegalovirus status with high specificity and sensitivity in both the original cohort and the validation cohort. In an earlier analysis of roughly 560 of the donors, most TCR beta V segments were observed in productive rearrangements about 87% or about 30% of the time, broadly matching IMGT annotations. The sequencing pipeline was judged likely to have produced a cluster of highly shared sequence variants as a technical artifact. The cohort was sequenced for TCR beta chains only, and without alpha or paired-chain data the features that could be detected were limited. A few of the identified cytomegalovirus-associated TCR beta chains were confirmed in vitro to be specific for cytomegalovirus antigens. In a later analysis, HLA-associated TCR beta chains showed more clonal expansion and lower generation probabilities than non-associated chains that were equally common. A further reported finding was that TCR beta sequences accurately predicted the HLA-A and HLA-B alleles for most subjects in the first cohort. Some IMGT-functional V segments, including TRBV6-2 and TRBV6-3, could not be distinguished by the 87-base-pair reads and were therefore excluded. At a false discovery rate of 0.05, a later analysis linked about 16,000 TCR beta sequences to specific HLA alleles. Immune exposure information for the cohort was limited to CMV serostatus. A later analysis reported that several top co-occurrence clusters appeared linked to parvovirus B19, influenza, CMV and Epstein-Barr virus. Because HLA typing was unavailable for some donors at each locus, only the typed subset was used in association tests. A later analysis found that TCR association rates varied across HLA loci, with DRB1 alleles showing the most associated TCRs and HLA-C alleles the fewest. According to the authors, the approach could potentially be generalized to other disease states and immunological phenotypes. In a later genetic analysis, fewer N-insertions in productive TCRs were reported among donors in an Asian-associated ancestry cluster than the 666-donor mean. Because counts were too low, approximately 18 rarely observed V segments, including chromosome 9 orphons, were excluded from the earlier analysis of around 640 of the donors. A later analysis found that most CMV-associated TCR beta chains appeared HLA-restricted, with HLA associations seemingly driven largely by CMV exposure. The study gave a list of about 150 TCR beta chains associated with cytomegalovirus. Across donors, most TCR sequences were observed very rarely, whereas some public TCRs were present in many individuals. Correlated functional status among segregating V segments might reflect linkage disequilibrium, but an unknown experimental factor could not be ruled out. A later genetic analysis associated a missense DCLRE1C variant with V-gene and J-gene trimming of TCR beta chains, and an independent cohort replicated the association. The presence/absence analyses assumed that sequencing depth was roughly uniform across donors, and that assumption may not be true.

The CDR3, cysteine through phenylalanine, is 14 amino acids long. The read is trimmed to its CDR3 DNA, 42 bases read in frame from base 1. The CDR1 and CDR2 encoded by the germline V gene are MDHEN and SYDVKM. The junction carries 8 bases between V and J, which are trimmed by 2 bases and 1 base respectively. The cohort comprised some 700 healthy bone marrow donors. At the time of sampling, all cohort members were nominally healthy, though unrecorded immune exposures were likely present. The donor was CMV seropositive and was included in the group of 250 to 300 seropositive cohort members. Every donor gave a peripheral blood sample, and the peripheral blood mononuclear cells from that sample were used for TCR beta sequencing. The Qiagen DNeasy Blood Extraction Kit was used to extract genomic DNA from the blood cell samples. Remarks on this clone: No cognate antigen has been identified for it. The record has no base qualities; no much larger clone is one base away.

The TCR comes from a man in his 60s in good health and CMV-seropositive. Sequencing input: PBMCs. The chain is made from TRBV28 and TRBJ1-2, with TRBD1 perhaps the D gene, on 5 matching bases. The DNA sequence is TGTGCCAGCAGTTTAATCAGGGATAACTATGGCTACACCTTC. It specifies CASSLIRDNYGYTF.